The entry below describes one T cell receptor (beta chain). No cognate antigen has been identified for it. The sample holds no much larger clone one base away, and base qualities are not on file. This record belongs to a study of blood T cells in healthy people across ages (dated by TCRdb to about 2015). About the investigation overall: In model experiments, roughly one uniquely barcoded TCR beta cDNA molecule per two T cells was captured by template switching. The study measured age-related changes in TCR beta repertoire diversity using deep sequencing normalized with unique cDNA molecular identifiers. Donors were grouped into four age groups: young (average approximately 16 years), middle-aged (about 40), aged (approximately 58) and long-lived (over 80). To avoid experimental bias, donors of different ages were randomly spread across the sequencing lanes. For two donors (one aged 18 to 29 and one aged 80 or older), the study analyzed two additional independent replicas of 1 million unique cDNA reads from the same blood draw. What the research found in general, with its limitations: Since profiling was done on bulk unsorted PBMCs, naive and antigen-experienced compartments could not be conclusively compared. Estimates of total diversity based on one million sequenced T cells were considered lower bounds and underestimates. Observed TCR beta diversity per million T cells fell roughly linearly with age, and a significant reduction was already apparent by age around 44. Compared with the aged group, the long-lived group had more naive CD4+ T cells, fewer expanded clones and increased TCR diversity, a pattern suggesting age selection. Because donor CMV infection status was unknown, age-related changes in expanded clonotypes were potentially confounded. The percentage of naive T cells measured by flow cytometry correlated strongly with observed TCR beta diversity.

The receptor library was made with 5' RACE. The sequencer listed for this sample is Illumina HiSeq 2500. A second PCR of about 7 to 12 cycles was run with a J-beta primer mix and a sample-barcoded 5' primer. A template-switch 5' adaptor carrying 12 random nucleotides introduced a unique molecular identifier onto each TCR beta cDNA molecule. At least 3 million CDR3-containing paired-end reads were obtained from each sample. First-strand cDNA synthesis was performed from all RNA using the Mint cDNA synthesis kit, with priming by a TRBC-specific oligonucleotide. Following uracil-DNA glycosylase treatment, a first 18-cycle PCR with universal primers M1SS and BC2_uni_R was performed on all cDNA. Under the source paper's analysis protocol: Normalization of each sample was performed by random selection of 1 million high-quality reads, each carrying a distinct molecular identifier. Instead of being binned into consensus sequences, reads with shared molecular identifiers were discarded. MiTCR, set to a Q25 quality threshold and the strictest error-elimination algorithm, was used for CDR3 identification, clonotype clustering and error correction. A nonparametric unseen species model with Euler transformation was used to estimate a lower bound on total TCR beta diversity. TCRdb cleaned the public reads at Q25 with fastp, built clones with MiXCR and kept in-frame beta chains. All rows with the same CDR3 protein become a single entry with the most common DNA and genes. What appears here as the V and J calls and clone size reflects TCRdb's work, not the paper's. In this sample the table shows 1.6 million or so distinct CDR3 sequences, about 32% of which occur a single time. The ten largest clones add up to around 11% of the sample.

The approximately 39 donors, aged about 6 to 100 years, were systemically healthy Caucasian individuals from Russia. Around 10 milliliters of peripheral blood were collected from each donor into EDTA-treated Vacutainer tubes. PBMCs were isolated by Ficoll-Paque density-gradient centrifugation, with at least 6 million obtained per sample. Total RNA, at least 5.5 micrograms per sample, was extracted from PBMCs with Trizol reagent. The percentages of naive CD45RAhigh/CD27high T cells were determined by flow cytometry on a PBMC aliquot from every donor. The sequencing input was blood. This sequence originates from a woman between 25 and 40 years old in good health.

The sequenced DNA is TGTGCCAGTCTACCCGGGGGGCCGAGAACGAACACTGAAGCTTTCTTT. The encoded protein is CASLPGGPRTNTEAFF. This sequence uses TRBV18 and TRBJ1-1; the best D guess is TRBD1, with 6 bases matching. Reading the germline V gene gives CDR1 KGHSH and CDR2 LQKENI. V sheds 9 bases and J sheds 1 base, leaving 21 bases between their ends. The CDR3 goes from the cysteine to the phenylalanine over 16 residues. The kept DNA is CDR3 alone, 48 bases in frame from the first base. With the rest looked up from the reference TRBV18 and TRBJ1-1 genes rather than sequenced, the full variable domain is NAGVMQNPRHLVRRRGQEARLRCSPMKGHSHVYWYRQLPEEGLKFMVYLQKENIIDESGMPKERFSAEFPKEGPSILRIQQVVRGDSAAYFCASLPGGPRTNTEAFFGQGTRLTVV.